The next 10 T cell receptor beta chains were all read from a single sample in a study of shared clonotypes between healthy human individuals. Clones were read by immunoSEQ multiplex PCR, and TCRdb kept only the in-frame ones, dropping some. The sample lists roughly 550,000 clones, 95% to 96% seen once, with 0.11% in the top ten. CD45RO-negative, CCR7-selected cells formed the naive CD8 fraction, which excluded terminally differentiated effector memory CD45RA+ cells. The sequencing input was naive CD8+ T cells sorted from blood. Receptors were obtained from a young woman in good health.

The chain recombines TRBV11-2 with TRBJ2-3; 11 nucleotides align to TRBD2. The trim removed 2 bases at V and 0 bases at J, leaving 4 bases unmatched. CDR1 SGHAT and CDR2 FQNNGV come from the germline V gene. The CDR3 is made up of 17 amino acids. The DNA for the CDR3 is TGTGCCAGCAGCTTAAGGACTAGCGGGTGGAGCACAGATACGCAGTATTTT. As protein: CASSLRTSGWSTDTQYF.

The gene calls are TRBV7-2 and TRBJ2-5, with 7 bases identical to TRBD1. Germline CDR1 is SGHTA and CDR2 is FQGNSA. J lost 0 bases, V lost 5 bases, and 18 bases had no gene match. This CDR3 has 19 residues. The CDR3: CASSQGVGVPRIYQETQYF. The DNA for the CDR3 is TGTGCCAGCAGCCAGGGGGTGGGAGTTCCGCGCATATACCAAGAGACCCAGTACTTC.

This chain joins TRBV7-6 and TRBJ2-3; no clear D gene. Trimming stripped 5 bases from V and 5 bases from J, with 17 bases between. CDR3 length: 15 amino acids. Germline V gives CDR1 SGHVS, CDR2 FNYEAQ. Here the CDR3 DNA reads TGTGCCAGCAGCCGCCGGGCCATCGGCGTAGATACGCAGTATTTT. It yields the protein CASSRRAIGVDTQYF.

J is TRBJ2-1 and V is TRBV2; 8 bases agree with TRBD2. CDR1 and CDR2 (germline): SNHLY, FYNNEI. V lost 7 bases to trimming and J lost 3 bases; unmatched junction nucleotides: 17. CDR3 length: 18 amino acids. CDR3 region: CASNPAGVLGFVYNEQFF. The DNA for the CDR3 is TGTGCCAGCAATCCAGCGGGAGTATTGGGTTTCGTCTACAATGAGCAGTTCTTC.

The chain has TRBV27 and TRBJ1-5; D is uncertain. Between the trimmed V and J ends, which lost 5 bases and 1 base, there was a span of 9 bases. CDR3 size: 14 residues. CDR1 is MNHEY, CDR2 SMNVEV, per germline (reference sequence). CDR3 sequence: CASSPTNSNQPQHF. Here the CDR3 DNA reads TGTGCCAGCAGTCCTACCAACAGCAATCAGCCCCAGCATTTT.

Written as DNA, the CDR3 is TGTGCCAGCAGTGAAAGTAGGGTTGAAAAACTGTTTTTT. Protein product: CASSESRVEKLFF. The chain is built from TRBV25-1 and TRBJ1-4; D unresolved. Trimming pared 2 bases from V and 7 bases from J, leaving 8 bases between. Germline V gene data show CDR1 as MGHDK and CDR2 as SYGVNS. This CDR3 is 13 amino acids long.

This clone came up a few times. V usage is TRBV9 and J usage is TRBJ1-1; D not certain. Germline CDR1 SGDLS, CDR2 YYNGEE. V lost 3 bases and J lost 1, with 10 bases in between. The CDR3 sequence is 14 residues long. The CDR3 DNA sequence: TGTGCCAGCAGCGCTTTCGACGGGAACACTGAAGCTTTCTTT. Residues: CASSAFDGNTEAFF.

The chain carries TRBV5-5 and TRBJ2-1; 8 nucleotides match TRBD2. This CDR3 spans 16 amino acids. Germline values: CDR1 SGHKS, CDR2 YYEKEE (reference sequence). J lost 7 bases, V lost 6 bases, and 15 bases had no gene match. CDR3 in amino acids: CASIRRGVEGLNEQFF. DNA of the CDR3: TGTGCCAGCATCCGGCGGGGGGTTGAAGGTTTGAATGAGCAGTTCTTC.

The chain combines TRBV6-1 with TRBJ1-1, with D unresolved. Per the germline V gene, CDR1 is MNHNS and CDR2 is SASEGT. Between the trimmed V and J ends, which lost 1 base and 0 bases, there was a span of 9 bases. CDR3 length: 15 residues. CDR3 sequence: CASSEDRTVNTEAFF. CDR3 bases: TGTGCCAGCAGTGAAGACCGCACAGTGAACACTGAAGCTTTCTTT.

The CDR3 sequence is CASSLSISAVGTDTQYF. The CDR3 region has the DNA TGTGCCAGCAGTTTATCGATATCGGCCGTGGGCACAGATACGCAGTATTTT. This chain connects TRBV27 to TRBJ2-3, with D unresolved. V was pared by 0 bases and J by 1 base, with 14 bases between. The CDR3 consists of 17 residues. Germline assignment: CDR1 MNHEY and CDR2 SMNVEV (reference sequence).